The clone carrying this TCR beta chain was counted only a few times. Its antigen is not known. The genomic DNA of each subset was split evenly across several immunoSEQ plates. Measured with immunoSEQ multiplex PCR; TCRdb has only the in-frame clones, and not every one. The sample contains some 470,000 clones, approximately 80% of which appear only once. The sample originates from a study of shared clonotypes between healthy human individuals. CDR1 is SNHLY and CDR2 is FYNNEI in the germline V gene. CDR3 length: 14 amino acids. The V gene lost 0 bases and the J gene lost 7 bases, with 12 bases spanning the gap. Study findings and constraints: Sampling was confined to blood; repertoires within tissues likely differ.

The chain combines TRBV2 with TRBJ1-2, with D possibly being TRBD1 (6 bases). The clonotype comes from a woman aged 40 to 50 in good health. Some clones in this sample may be carry-over from other donors' samples. Sequencing was performed on PBMCs. DNA for the CDR3: TGTGCCAGCAGTGAAGCGGGGGGACAAACTGGCTACACCTTC. Its protein product is CASSEAGGQTGYTF.